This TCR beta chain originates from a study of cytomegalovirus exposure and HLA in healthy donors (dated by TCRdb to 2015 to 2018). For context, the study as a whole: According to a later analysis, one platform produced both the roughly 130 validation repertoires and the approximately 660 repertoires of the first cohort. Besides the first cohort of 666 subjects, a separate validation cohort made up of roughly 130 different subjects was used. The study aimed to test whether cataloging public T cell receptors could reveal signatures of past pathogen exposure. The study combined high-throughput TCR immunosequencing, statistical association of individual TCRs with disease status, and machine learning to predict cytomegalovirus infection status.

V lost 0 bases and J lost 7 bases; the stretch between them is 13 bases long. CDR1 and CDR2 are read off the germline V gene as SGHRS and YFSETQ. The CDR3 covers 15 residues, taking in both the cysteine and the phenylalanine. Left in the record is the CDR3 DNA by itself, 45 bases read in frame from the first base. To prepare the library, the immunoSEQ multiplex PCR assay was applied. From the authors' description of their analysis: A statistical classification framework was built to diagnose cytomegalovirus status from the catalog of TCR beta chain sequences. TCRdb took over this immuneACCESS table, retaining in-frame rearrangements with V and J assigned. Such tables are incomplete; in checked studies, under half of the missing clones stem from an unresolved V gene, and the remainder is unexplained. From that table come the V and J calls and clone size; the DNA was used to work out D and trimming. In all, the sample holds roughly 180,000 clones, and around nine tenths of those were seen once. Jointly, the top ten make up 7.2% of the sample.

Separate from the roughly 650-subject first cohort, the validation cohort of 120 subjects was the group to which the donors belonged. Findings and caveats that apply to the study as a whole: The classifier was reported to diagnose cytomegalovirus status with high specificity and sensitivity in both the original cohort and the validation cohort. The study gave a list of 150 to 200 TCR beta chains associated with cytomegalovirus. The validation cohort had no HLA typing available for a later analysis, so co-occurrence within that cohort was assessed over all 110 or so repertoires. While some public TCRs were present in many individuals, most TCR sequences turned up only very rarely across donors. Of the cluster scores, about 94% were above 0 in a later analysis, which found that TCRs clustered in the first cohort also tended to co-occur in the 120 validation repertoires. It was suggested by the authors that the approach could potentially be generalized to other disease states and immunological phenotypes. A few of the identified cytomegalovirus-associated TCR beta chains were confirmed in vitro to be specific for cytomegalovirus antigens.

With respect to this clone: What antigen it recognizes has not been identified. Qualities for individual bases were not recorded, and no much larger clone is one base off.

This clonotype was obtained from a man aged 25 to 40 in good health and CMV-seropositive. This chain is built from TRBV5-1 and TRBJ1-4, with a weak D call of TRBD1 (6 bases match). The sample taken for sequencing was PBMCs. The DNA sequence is TGCGCCAGCAGCTTGGCCGGGGGGCACGGTGAAAAACTGTTTTTT. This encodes CASSLAGGHGEKLFF. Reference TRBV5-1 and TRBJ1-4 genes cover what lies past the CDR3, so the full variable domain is KAGVTQTPRYLIKTRGQQVTLSCSPISGHRSVSWYQQTPGQGLQFLFEYFSETQRNKGNFPGRFSGRQFSNSRSEMNVSTLELGDSALYLCASSLAGGHGEKLFFGSGTQLSVL.